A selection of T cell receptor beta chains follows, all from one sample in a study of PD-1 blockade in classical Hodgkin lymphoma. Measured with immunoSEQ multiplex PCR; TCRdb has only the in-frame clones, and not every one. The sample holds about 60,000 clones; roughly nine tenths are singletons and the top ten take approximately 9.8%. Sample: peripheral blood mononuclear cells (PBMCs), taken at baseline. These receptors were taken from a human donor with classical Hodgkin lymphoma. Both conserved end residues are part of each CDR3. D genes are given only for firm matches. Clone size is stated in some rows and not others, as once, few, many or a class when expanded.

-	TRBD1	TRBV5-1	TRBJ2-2	CASSPPGQGSATGELFF	TGCGCCAGCAGCCCGCCGGGACAGGGATCAGCCACCGGGGAGCTGTTTTTT
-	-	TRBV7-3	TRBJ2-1	CASSLESSNEQFF	TGTGCCAGCAGCTTAGAGTCAAGCAATGAGCAGTTCTTC
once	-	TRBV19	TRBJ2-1	CASSTISTSEQFF	TGTGCCAGTAGTACAATCTCGACCAGTGAGCAGTTCTTC
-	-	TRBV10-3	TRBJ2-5	CAIGKSGSQETQYF	TGTGCCATCGGGAAATCAGGGAGTCAAGAGACCCAGTACTTC
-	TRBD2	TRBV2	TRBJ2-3	CASSSSGGRGADTQYF	TGTGCCAGCAGTTCTAGCGGGGGCCGTGGGGCAGATACGCAGTATTTT
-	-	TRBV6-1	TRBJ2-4	CASSEETWGIAKNIQYF	TGTGCCAGCAGTGAAGAGACTTGGGGGATAGCCAAAAACATTCAGTACTTC
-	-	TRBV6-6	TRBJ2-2	CASGLQNTGELFF	TGTGCCAGCGGACTACAGAACACCGGGGAGCTGTTTTTT
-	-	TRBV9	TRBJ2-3	CASSVGRETDTQYF	TGTGCCAGCAGCGTAGGGAGGGAAACAGATACGCAGTATTTT
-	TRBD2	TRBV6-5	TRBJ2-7	CASSRSGATYEQYF	TGTGCCAGCAGTCGTAGCGGGGCTACCTACGAGCAGTACTTC
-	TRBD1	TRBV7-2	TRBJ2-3	CASSQFYRGLGTDTQYF	TGTGCCAGCAGCCAATTTTACAGGGGGCTCGGAACAGATACGCAGTATTTT
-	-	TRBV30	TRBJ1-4	CAWSVIRSGEKLFF	TGTGCCTGGAGTGTAATCCGGTCTGGCGAAAAACTGTTTTTT
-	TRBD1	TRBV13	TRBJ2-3	CASSLAPTGAADTQYF	TGTGCCAGCAGCTTAGCCCCCACAGGGGCCGCAGATACGCAGTATTTT
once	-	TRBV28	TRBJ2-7	CASSTPLNSYEQYF	TGTGCCAGCAGCACGCCCCTGAACTCCTACGAGCAGTACTTC
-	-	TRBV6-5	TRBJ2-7	CASSSQGSYEQYF	TGTGCCAGCAGTTCGCAAGGGAGCTACGAGCAGTACTTC
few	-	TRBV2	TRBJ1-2	CASSSSAHGYTF	TGTGCCAGCAGCTCGTCAGCCCATGGCTACACCTTC
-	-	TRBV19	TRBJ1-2	CASSIVFKRADYGYTF	TGTGCCAGTAGTATAGTCTTTAAGCGGGCAGACTATGGCTACACCTTC
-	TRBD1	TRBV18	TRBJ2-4	CASSPGTGKNIQYF	TGTGCCAGCTCACCGGGGACAGGAAAAAACATTCAGTACTTC
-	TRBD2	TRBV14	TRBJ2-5	CASSQDGRRAWYQETQYF	TGTGCCAGCAGCCAAGACGGGAGGAGAGCCTGGTACCAAGAGACCCAGTACTTC
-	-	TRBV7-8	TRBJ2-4	CASSPIRVGGNIQYF	TGTGCCAGCAGTCCGATACGGGTAGGGGGAAACATTCAGTACTTC
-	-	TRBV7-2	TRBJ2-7	CASSLDIYEQYF	TGTGCCAGCAGCTTAGACATCTACGAGCAGTACTTC
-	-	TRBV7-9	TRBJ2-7	CASSFPGAQYEQYF	TGTGCCAGCAGCTTTCCGGGAGCCCAGTACGAGCAGTACTTC
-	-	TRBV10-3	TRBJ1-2	CAISESVQTLYGYTF	TGTGCCATCAGTGAGTCGGTACAGACTCTCTATGGCTACACCTTC
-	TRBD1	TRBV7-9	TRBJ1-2	CASSPTDGTGVYGYTF	TGTGCCAGCAGCCCAACCGACGGGACAGGCGTTTATGGCTACACCTTC
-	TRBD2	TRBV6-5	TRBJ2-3	CASARREVDTQYF	TGTGCCAGCGCGCGGCGGGAGGTGGATACGCAGTATTTT
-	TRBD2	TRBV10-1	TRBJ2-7	CASSDGTMGYEQYF	TGCGCCAGCAGTGACGGGACTATGGGCTACGAGCAGTACTTC
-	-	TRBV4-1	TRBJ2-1	CASSQKGDTEQFF	TGCGCCAGCAGCCAAAAAGGGGATACTGAGCAGTTCTTC
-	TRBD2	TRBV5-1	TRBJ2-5	CASSLSGRDQETQYF	TGCGCCAGCAGCTTAAGTGGGAGGGACCAAGAGACCCAGTACTTC
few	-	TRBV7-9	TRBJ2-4	CASSPGAGQLNIQYF	TGTGCCAGCAGCCCCGGCGCAGGACAGCTAAACATTCAGTACTTC
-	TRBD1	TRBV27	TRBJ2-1	CASNGQGAGEQFF	TGTGCCAGTAATGGACAGGGGGCAGGTGAGCAGTTCTTC
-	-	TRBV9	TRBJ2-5	CASSVEGGGETQYF	TGTGCCAGCAGCGTAGAGGGGGGAGGAGAGACCCAGTACTTC
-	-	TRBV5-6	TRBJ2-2	CASSLGPGTPGTGELFF	TGTGCCAGCAGCTTGGGGCCCGGGACTCCCGGTACCGGGGAGCTGTTTTTT
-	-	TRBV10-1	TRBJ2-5	CASRRDIGETQYF	TGCGCCAGCCGCCGGGACATAGGAGAGACCCAGTACTTC
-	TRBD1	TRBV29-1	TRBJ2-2	CSAINRGRNTGELFF	TGCAGCGCCATCAACAGGGGGCGAAACACCGGGGAGCTGTTTTTT
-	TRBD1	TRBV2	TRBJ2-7	CASSVGTGVREQYF	TGTGCCAGCAGTGTCGGGACAGGGGTGAGGGAGCAGTACTTC
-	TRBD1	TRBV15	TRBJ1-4	CATSPTGVGEKLFF	TGTGCCACCAGCCCAACAGGGGTTGGTGAAAAACTGTTTTTT
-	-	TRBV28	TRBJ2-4	CASTEGAAGNIQYF	TGTGCCAGCACGGAGGGGGCTGCGGGAAACATTCAGTACTTC
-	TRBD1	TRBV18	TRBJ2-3	CASSPLGQGGDTQYF	TGTGCCAGCTCACCACTAGGACAGGGTGGAGATACGCAGTATTTT
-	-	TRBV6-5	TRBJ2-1	CASSYIGDNEQFF	TGTGCCAGCAGTTACATCGGCGACAATGAGCAGTTCTTC
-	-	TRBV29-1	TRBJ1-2	CSVAGSQHYGYTF	TGCAGCGTTGCGGGATCCCAACACTATGGCTACACCTTC
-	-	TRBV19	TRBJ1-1	CASSILTGWGNTEAFF	TGTGCCAGTAGTATACTTACAGGGTGGGGGAACACTGAAGCTTTCTTT
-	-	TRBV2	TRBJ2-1	CASRQERLSSYNEQFF	TGTGCCAGCAGGCAGGAGCGGCTTTCTTCCTACAATGAGCAGTTCTTC
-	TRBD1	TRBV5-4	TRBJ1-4	CASSWTGGAAEKLFF	TGTGCCAGCAGCTGGACAGGGGGCGCGGCTGAAAAACTGTTTTTT
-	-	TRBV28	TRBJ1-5	CASRPGSNQPQHF	TGTGCCAGCAGGCCGGGGAGCAATCAGCCCCAGCATTTT
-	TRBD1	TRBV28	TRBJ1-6	CASSPGQRNSPLHF	TGTGCCAGCAGTCCGGGACAGAGGAATTCACCCCTCCACTTT
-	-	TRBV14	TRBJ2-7	CASSQDLVAEQYF	TGTGCCAGCAGCCAAGATCTCGTGGCTGAGCAGTACTTC
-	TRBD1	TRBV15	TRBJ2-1	CATSRSETGSYNEQFF	TGTGCCACCAGCAGATCGGAGACAGGGAGCTACAATGAGCAGTTCTTC
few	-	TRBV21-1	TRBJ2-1	CASTPTLAGVNEQFF	TGTGCCAGCACCCCGACCCTAGCGGGAGTGAATGAGCAGTTCTTC
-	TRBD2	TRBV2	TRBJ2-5	CASLSGLAGKETQYF	TGTGCCAGCCTGTCAGGACTAGCGGGGAAAGAGACCCAGTACTTC
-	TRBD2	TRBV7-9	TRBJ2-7	CASSLALRGGSYEQYF	TGTGCCAGCAGCTTAGCGCTACGGGGGGGCTCCTACGAGCAGTACTTC